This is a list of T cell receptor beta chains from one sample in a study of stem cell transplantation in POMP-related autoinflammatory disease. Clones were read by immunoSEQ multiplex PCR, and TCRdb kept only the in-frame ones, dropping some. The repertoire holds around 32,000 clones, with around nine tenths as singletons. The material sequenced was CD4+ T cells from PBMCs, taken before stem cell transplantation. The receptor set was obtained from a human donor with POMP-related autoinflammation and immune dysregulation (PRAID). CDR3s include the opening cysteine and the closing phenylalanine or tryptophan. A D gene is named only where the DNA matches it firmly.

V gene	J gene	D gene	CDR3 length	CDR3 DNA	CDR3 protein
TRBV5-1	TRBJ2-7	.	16	TGCGCCAGCAGCTTGGCGGAGGTGGACCAATCCTACGAGCAGTACTTC	CASSLAEVDQSYEQYF
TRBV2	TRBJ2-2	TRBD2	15	TGTGCCAGCAGTAAACTAGCGGCGAACACCGGGGAGCTGTTTTTT	CASSKLAANTGELFF
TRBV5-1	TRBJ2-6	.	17	TGCGCCAGCAGCTTGGAGGGACATCGCTCTGGGGCCAACGTCCTGACTTTC	CASSLEGHRSGANVLTF
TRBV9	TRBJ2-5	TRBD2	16	TGTGCCAGCAGCAAAACTAGCGGGAGGGCATTAGGGACCCAGTACTTC	CASSKTSGRALGTQYF
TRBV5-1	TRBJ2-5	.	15	TGCGCCAGCAGCTTGAGCGGCCGAATACAAGAGACCCAGTACTTC	CASSLSGRIQETQYF
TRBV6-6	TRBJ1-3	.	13	TGTGCCAGCAGTTACGGACAGGGAAACACCATATATTTT	CASSYGQGNTIYF
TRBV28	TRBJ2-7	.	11	TGTGCCAGCAGTTGGACCTACGAGCAGTACTTC	CASSWTYEQYF
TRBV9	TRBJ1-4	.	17	TGTGCCAGCAGCCCCTCCGTGACACAAGGAGCTGGTGAAAAACTGTTTTTT	CASSPSVTQGAGEKLFF
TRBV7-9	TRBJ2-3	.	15	TGTGCCAGCAGCCCGCAGGGGATGAGTACAGATACGCAGTATTTT	CASSPQGMSTDTQYF
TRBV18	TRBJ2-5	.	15	TGTGCCAGCTCACCTAGACGCGTAAACCAAGAGACCCAGTACTTC	CASSPRRVNQETQYF
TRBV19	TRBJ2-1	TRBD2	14	TGTGCCAGTTCTAGACTAGCGGACTACAATGAGCAGTTCTTC	CASSRLADYNEQFF